The rows below give T cell receptor beta chains drawn from one sample of a study of blood T cell repertoires in COVID-19. The assay was immunoSEQ multiplex PCR, and TCRdb's table has in-frame clones only and misses some. The profile covers 250,000 or so clones, with around 89% appearing a single time and roughly 8.6% taken by the ten largest. Sequencing input: PBMCs or T cells enriched from blood (not recorded which). The receptors shown here come from a man aged 40-50 years who had recovered from COVID-19. CDR3s include the opening cysteine and the closing phenylalanine or tryptophan. Fields, in order: D gene, clone size, J gene, CDR3 length, V gene, CDR3 DNA, CDR3 protein. The D gene is left open where the match is weak. Where a row states a size, it is once, few, many or the class of an expanded clone; other rows omit it.

.	.	TRBJ2-1	13	TRBV29-1	TGCAGCGTTGTCGATAGGGGTTACAATGAGCAGTTCTTC	CSVVDRGYNEQFF
TRBD2	once	TRBJ2-1	16	TRBV11-2	TGTGCCAGCAGCTTAGTATCTAGCGGCTCCTACAATGAGCAGTTCTTC	CASSLVSSGSYNEQFF
TRBD1	.	TRBJ1-1	16	TRBV18	TGTGCCAGCTCACCCCGCCCCCGAGGGGGCAACACTGAAGCTTTCTTT	CASSPRPRGGNTEAFF
.	.	TRBJ2-7	12	TRBV13	TGTGCCAGCAGCTTCATACGGGACGAGCAGTACTTC	CASSFIRDEQYF
TRBD1	.	TRBJ2-7	13	TRBV6-5	TGTGCCAGCAGTTTGGACAGGGGGTACGAGCAGTACTTC	CASSLDRGYEQYF
.	.	TRBJ1-2	13	TRBV6-5	TGTGCCAGCAGTCGGTCGGGGAGCTATGGCTACACCTTC	CASSRSGSYGYTF
.	.	TRBJ1-2	13	TRBV10-2	TGCGCCAGCACCCGGACAGCCAGCTATGGCTACACCTTC	CASTRTASYGYTF
.	.	TRBJ2-5	13	TRBV29-1	TGCAGCGTTGGGGACGGGAGCGGGGAGACCCAGTACTTC	CSVGDGSGETQYF
.	.	TRBJ2-5	13	TRBV27	TGTGCCAGCAGTTTTCGCAGCCAAGAGACCCAGTACTTC	CASSFRSQETQYF
.	.	TRBJ2-7	15	TRBV14	TGTGCCACCCACGGGCCCGGGACTCGCCTTGGGGAGCAGTACTTC	CATHGPGTRLGEQYF
.	.	TRBJ2-6	15	TRBV4-2	TGTGCCAGCAGCCAAGACAACTCTGGGGCCAACGTCCTGACTTTC	CASSQDNSGANVLTF
TRBD2	.	TRBJ2-1	19	TRBV4-3	TGCGCCAGCAGCCAAGGCCTCGGACTAGCGGGAGCCCCCTACAATGAGCAGTTCTTC	CASSQGLGLAGAPYNEQFF
.	.	TRBJ2-1	15	TRBV19	TGTGCCACCCGGCCTTTATACTGGGGCAACAATGAGCAGTTCTTC	CATRPLYWGNNEQFF
.	.	TRBJ2-7	13	TRBV7-6	TGTGCCAGCAGCTTAGGGGCGATCTCCGAGCAGTACTTC	CASSLGAISEQYF
.	.	TRBJ1-5	15	TRBV28	TGTGCCAGCGCAGAAGGCGGCGGCAACAATCAGCCCCAGCATTTT	CASAEGGGNNQPQHF
.	.	TRBJ2-5	13	TRBV9	TGTGCCAGCAGCGTAAACTCAAAAGAGACCCAGTACTTC	CASSVNSKETQYF
.	.	TRBJ2-5	15	TRBV28	TGTGCCAGCAGTTCACTAGGGACAAGTGAAGAGACCCAGTACTTC	CASSSLGTSEETQYF
TRBD2	once	TRBJ2-7	16	TRBV5-1	TGCGCCAGCACCCGGGGCCTAGCGGGGGGCTTAGACGAGCAGTACTTC	CASTRGLAGGLDEQYF
.	once	TRBJ2-6	16	TRBV7-9	TGTGCCAGCAGCTTCCAAAAGGGGTCTGGGGCCAACGTCCTGACTTTC	CASSFQKGSGANVLTF
.	once	TRBJ1-1	14	TRBV19	TGTGCCAGTTACGAGGGTTTCTCGAACACTGAAGCTTTCTTT	CASYEGFSNTEAFF
TRBD1	.	TRBJ1-5	14	TRBV6-5	TGTGCCAGCAGGGACAGGGTCGGCAATCAGCCCCAGCATTTT	CASRDRVGNQPQHF
TRBD1	.	TRBJ1-6	17	TRBV7-9	TGTGCCAGCAGGGGGGACAGGGGAAGCTCCTATAATTCACCCCTCCACTTT	CASRGDRGSSYNSPLHF
.	.	TRBJ1-3	15	TRBV19	TGTGCCAGTATTGAGTTTGGGCCTCCAGGAAACACCATATATTTT	CASIEFGPPGNTIYF
TRBD2	.	TRBJ2-1	15	TRBV7-3	TGTGCCAGCAGCTTAATTAGCGGGACCTACAATGAGCAGTTCTTC	CASSLISGTYNEQFF
.	.	TRBJ1-2	16	TRBV7-8	TGTGCCAGCAGCAAGGAGGGGGGAGGGCTGGTCTATGGCTACACCTTC	CASSKEGGGLVYGYTF
.	.	TRBJ2-1	15	TRBV11-1	TGTGCCAGCAGCTTAGCCCGGGGATCCTACAATGAGCAGTTCTTC	CASSLARGSYNEQFF
.	once	TRBJ1-2	16	TRBV6-5	TGTGCCAGCAGTTACTCGAACCCAGGCCTTAACTATGGCTACACCTTC	CASSYSNPGLNYGYTF
TRBD1	.	TRBJ1-2	13	TRBV27	TGTGCCAGCAGACCGGGACAGGGCTATGGCTACACCTTC	CASRPGQGYGYTF
.	once	TRBJ1-3	13	TRBV7-3	TGTGCCAGCAGCATTGGACAGGGAAACACCATATATTTT	CASSIGQGNTIYF
TRBD1	.	TRBJ1-2	15	TRBV6-5	TGTGCCAGCAGTTATGGACAGGGGGCCAACTATGGCTACACCTTC	CASSYGQGANYGYTF
TRBD2	.	TRBJ2-3	19	TRBV20-1	TGCAGTGCTAGTGAAAGAGGTTTCTCTAGCGGGGGGGCGTCAGATACGCAGTATTTT	CSASERGFSSGGASDTQYF
.	.	TRBJ2-3	17	TRBV4-1	TGCGCCAGCAGCCAAGATATCTTCCAGTTAATTACAGATACGCAGTATTTT	CASSQDIFQLITDTQYF
.	.	TRBJ1-1	12	TRBV2	TGTGCCAGCAGTGATTCTCTCCTTCGAGCTTTCTTT	CASSDSLLRAFF
.	.	TRBJ2-2	13	TRBV19	TGTGCCACCGAGCTGGCGAACACCGGGGAGCTGTTTTTT	CATELANTGELFF
TRBD2	.	TRBJ2-5	17	TRBV11-3	TGTGCCAGCAGCTCTCCCCGGGCTAGCGGGGATGTGGAGACCCAGTACTTC	CASSSPRASGDVETQYF
TRBD2	once	TRBJ2-1	17	TRBV27	TGTGCCAGCAGTTTACCCCGGGCTAGCGGGAGAAGCGATGAGCAGTTCTTC	CASSLPRASGRSDEQFF
.	.	TRBJ2-1	15	TRBV10-2	TGCGCCAGCAAGGAAGGGGTGGGATCCTACAATGAGCAGTTCTTC	CASKEGVGSYNEQFF
.	.	TRBJ2-6	15	TRBV6-1	TGTGCCAGCAGTGAAGCACAGTCTGGGGCCAACGTCCTGACTTTC	CASSEAQSGANVLTF
TRBD2	.	TRBJ2-1	14	TRBV6-5	TGTGCCAGCAGTCGCCGGGGGGCCTACAATGAGCAGTTCTTC	CASSRRGAYNEQFF